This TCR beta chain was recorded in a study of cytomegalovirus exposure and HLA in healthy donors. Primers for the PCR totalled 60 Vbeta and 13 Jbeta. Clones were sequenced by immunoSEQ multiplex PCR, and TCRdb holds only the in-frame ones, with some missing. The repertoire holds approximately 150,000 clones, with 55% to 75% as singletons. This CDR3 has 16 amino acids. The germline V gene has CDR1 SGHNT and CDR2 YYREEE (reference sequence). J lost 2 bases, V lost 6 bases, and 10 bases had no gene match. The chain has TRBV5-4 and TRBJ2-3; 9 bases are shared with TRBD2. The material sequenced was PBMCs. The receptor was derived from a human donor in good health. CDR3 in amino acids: CASNPTSGGPTDTQYF. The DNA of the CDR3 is TGTGCCAGCAATCCAACAAGCGGGGGGCCCACAGATACGCAGTATTTT.